The source of this TCR beta chain is a study of T cell responses to AZD1222 COVID-19 vaccine. Study conclusions and caveats: Along spike, vaccine-associated CD4 TCRs were found throughout, with dominance at 160-218 and 743-854. Most donors were white British, females outnumbered males, and clonal diversity was possibly underestimated. Spike-specific TCR depth and breadth grew after two AZD1222 doses.

This clone was detected only once. Its specificity is unknown. Germline values: CDR1 LNHDA, CDR2 SQIVND (reference sequence). Trimming took 1 base from V and 1 from J, leaving 5 bases between them. The CDR3 is 13 amino acids. Second doses at about 4 or about 12 weeks were pooled. Profiled with immunoSEQ multiplex PCR; TCRdb holds only in-frame clones, not every one. The sample has around 140,000 clones, roughly nine tenths seen once. This chain links TRBV19 with TRBJ2-7; tentatively, D is TRBD1 (5 bases). Sequencing was performed on peripheral blood, taken 28 days after the second AZD1222 dose. The source of this sequence is an adult who received the AZD1222 COVID-19 vaccine. The CDR3 sequence is CASSIGQSYEQYF. The DNA for the CDR3 is TGTGCCAGTAGTATAGGACAGTCCTACGAGCAGTACTTC.